Sequencing of this T cell receptor (beta chain) was carried out in a study of shared clonotypes between healthy human individuals. In the study overall: CD4 naive and CD4 memory each took three plates per donor, while CD8 naive took two and CD8 memory one. Study results and caveats: Donor scarcity curtailed the genetic and exposure-history diversity represented herein. It was observed that roughly 5.5% of naive CD4 clonotypes were shared across a handful of donors.

The CDR3 is 14 residues long. Germline-derived CDR1 and CDR2 are SGHTA and FQGNSA. V gave up 5 bases and J gave up 2 bases, with 12 bases separating them. Repertoires were generated with immunoSEQ multiplex PCR, while TCRdb's copy carries only in-frame clones and drops some. The sample shows 2 million to 2.5 million clones, about 94% of them seen only once. Worth noting for this clone: Its matching antigen is unknown. Other DNA variants within this sample encode the same CDR3.

The sequenced sample consisted of naive CD4+ T cells sorted from blood. Subset indicated: CD45RA+ positively selected. This chain links TRBV7-2 with TRBJ2-5; possible D gene TRBD2, 7 bases. The TCR sequence derives from a man aged 18 to 35 in good health. The CDR3 DNA sequence: TGTGCCAGCAGCCAAGGGGGGGCTCAAGAGACCCAGTACTTC. Amino acid sequence: CASSQGGAQETQYF. Variable domain in full (rest from reference TRBV7-2 and TRBJ2-5): GAGVSQSPSNKVTEKGKDVELRCDPISGHTALYWYRQSLGQGLEFLIYFQGNSAPDKSGLPSDRFSAERTGGSVSTLTIQRTQQEDSAVYLCASSQGGAQETQYFGPGTRLLVL.